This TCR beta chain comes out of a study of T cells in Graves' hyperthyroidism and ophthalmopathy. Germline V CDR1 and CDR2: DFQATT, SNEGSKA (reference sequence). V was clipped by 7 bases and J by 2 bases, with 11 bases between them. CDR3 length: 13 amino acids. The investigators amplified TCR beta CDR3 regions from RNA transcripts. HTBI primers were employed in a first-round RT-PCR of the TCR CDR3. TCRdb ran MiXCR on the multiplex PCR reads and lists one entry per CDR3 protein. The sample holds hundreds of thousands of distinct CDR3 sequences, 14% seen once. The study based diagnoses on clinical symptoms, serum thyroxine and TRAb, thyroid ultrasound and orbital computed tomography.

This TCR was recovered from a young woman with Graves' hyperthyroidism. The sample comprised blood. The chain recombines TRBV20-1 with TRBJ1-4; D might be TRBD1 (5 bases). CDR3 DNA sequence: TGCAGTGTCCAAGGGGCCACTAATGAAAAACTGTTTTTT. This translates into CSVQGATNEKLFF.